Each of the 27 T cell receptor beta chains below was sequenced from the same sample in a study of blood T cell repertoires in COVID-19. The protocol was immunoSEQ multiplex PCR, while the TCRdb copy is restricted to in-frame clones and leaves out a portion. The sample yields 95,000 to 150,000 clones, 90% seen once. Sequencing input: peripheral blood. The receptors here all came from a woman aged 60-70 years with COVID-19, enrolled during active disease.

The CDR3 DNA sequence: TGTGCCAGCTCACAACAAGTGAACACTGAAGCTTTCTTT. Translated: CASSQQVNTEAFF. The chain joins TRBV18 to TRBJ1-1; D ambiguous. V gave up 4 bases and J gave up 0 bases, with 6 bases separating them. The CDR3 is 13 amino acids. Germline CDR1 and CDR2: KGHSH and LQKENI. Using reference TRBV18 and TRBJ1-1 for the parts outside the CDR3, the full variable domain is NAGVMQNPRHLVRRRGQEARLRCSPMKGHSHVYWYRQLPEEGLKFMVYLQKENIIDESGMPKERFSAEFPKEGPSILRIQQVVRGDSAAYFCASSQQVNTEAFFGQGTRLTVV.

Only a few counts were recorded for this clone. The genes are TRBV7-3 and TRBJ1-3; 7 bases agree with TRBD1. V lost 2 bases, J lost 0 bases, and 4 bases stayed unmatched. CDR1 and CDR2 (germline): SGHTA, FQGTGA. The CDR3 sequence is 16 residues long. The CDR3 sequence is CASSLPTGISGNTIYF. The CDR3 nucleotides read TGTGCCAGCAGCTTACCGACAGGGATCTCTGGAAACACCATATATTTT.

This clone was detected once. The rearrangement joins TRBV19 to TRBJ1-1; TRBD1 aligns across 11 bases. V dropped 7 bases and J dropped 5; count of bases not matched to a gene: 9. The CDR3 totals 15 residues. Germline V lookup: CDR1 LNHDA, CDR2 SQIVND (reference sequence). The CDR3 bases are TGTGCCAGTACTTGGACAGGGGGCGCGTATACTGAAGCTTTCTTT. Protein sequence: CASTWTGGAYTEAFF.

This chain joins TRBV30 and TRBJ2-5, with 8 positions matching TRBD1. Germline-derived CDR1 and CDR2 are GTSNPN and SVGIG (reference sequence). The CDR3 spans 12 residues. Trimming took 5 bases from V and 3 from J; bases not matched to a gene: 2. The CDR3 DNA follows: TGTGCCTGGGACAGGGGTGAAGAGACCCAGTACTTC. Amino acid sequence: CAWDRGEETQYF.

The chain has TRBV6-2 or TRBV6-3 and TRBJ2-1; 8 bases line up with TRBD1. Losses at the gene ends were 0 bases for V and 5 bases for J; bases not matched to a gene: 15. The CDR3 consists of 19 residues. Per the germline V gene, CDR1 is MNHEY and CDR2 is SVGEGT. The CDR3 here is CASSYSLTGVVSVDNEQFF. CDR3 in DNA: TGTGCCAGCAGTTACTCGCTGACAGGGGTGGTTTCCGTTGACAATGAGCAGTTCTTC.

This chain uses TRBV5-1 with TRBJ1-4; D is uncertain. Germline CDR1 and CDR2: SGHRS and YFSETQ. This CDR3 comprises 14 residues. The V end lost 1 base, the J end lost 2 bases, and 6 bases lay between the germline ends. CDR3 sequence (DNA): TGCGCCAGCAGCTTGACAGCTACTAATGAAAAACTGTTTTTT. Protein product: CASSLTATNEKLFF.

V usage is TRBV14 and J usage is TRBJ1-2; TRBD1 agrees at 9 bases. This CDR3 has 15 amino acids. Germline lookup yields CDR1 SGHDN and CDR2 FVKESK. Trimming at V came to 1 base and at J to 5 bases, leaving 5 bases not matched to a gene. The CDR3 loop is CASSQVPGTGYGYTF. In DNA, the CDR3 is TGTGCCAGCAGCCAAGTCCCCGGGACAGGGTATGGCTACACCTTC.

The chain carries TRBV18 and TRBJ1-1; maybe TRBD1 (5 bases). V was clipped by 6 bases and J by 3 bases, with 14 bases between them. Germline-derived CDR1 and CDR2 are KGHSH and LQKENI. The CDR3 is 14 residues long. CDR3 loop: CASSSVGVDTEAFF. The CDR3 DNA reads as TGTGCCAGCTCGAGCGTAGGGGTTGACACTGAAGCTTTCTTT. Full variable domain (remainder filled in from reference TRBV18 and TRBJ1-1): NAGVMQNPRHLVRRRGQEARLRCSPMKGHSHVYWYRQLPEEGLKFMVYLQKENIIDESGMPKERFSAEFPKEGPSILRIQQVVRGDSAAYFCASSSVGVDTEAFFGQGTRLTVV.

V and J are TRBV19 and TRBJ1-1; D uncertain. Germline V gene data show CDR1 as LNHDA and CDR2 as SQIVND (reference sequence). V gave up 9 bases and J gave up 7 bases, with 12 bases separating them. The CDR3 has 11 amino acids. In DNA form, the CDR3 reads TGTGCCAGCCAGTGGGCTTTTGAAGCTTTCTTT. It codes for CASQWAFEAFF.

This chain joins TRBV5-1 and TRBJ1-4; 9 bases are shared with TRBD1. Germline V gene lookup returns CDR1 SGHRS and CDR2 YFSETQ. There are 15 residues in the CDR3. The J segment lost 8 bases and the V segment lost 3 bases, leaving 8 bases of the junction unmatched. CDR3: CASSSLGQGREKLFF. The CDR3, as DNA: TGCGCCAGCAGCTCCCTGGGACAGGGTCGCGAAAAACTGTTTTTT.

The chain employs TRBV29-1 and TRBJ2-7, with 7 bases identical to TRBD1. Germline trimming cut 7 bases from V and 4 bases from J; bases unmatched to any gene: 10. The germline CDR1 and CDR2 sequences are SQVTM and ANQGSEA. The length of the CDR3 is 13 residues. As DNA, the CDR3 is TGCAGCGCCGGTCAGGGGGTCGGGTACGAGCAGTACTTC. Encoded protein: CSAGQGVGYEQYF.

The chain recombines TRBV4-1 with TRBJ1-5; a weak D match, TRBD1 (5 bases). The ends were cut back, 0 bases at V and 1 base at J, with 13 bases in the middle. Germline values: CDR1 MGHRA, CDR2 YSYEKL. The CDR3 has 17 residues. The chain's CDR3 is CASSQDRATVSNQPQHF. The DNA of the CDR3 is TGCGCCAGCAGCCAAGACAGGGCGACAGTAAGCAATCAGCCCCAGCATTTT.

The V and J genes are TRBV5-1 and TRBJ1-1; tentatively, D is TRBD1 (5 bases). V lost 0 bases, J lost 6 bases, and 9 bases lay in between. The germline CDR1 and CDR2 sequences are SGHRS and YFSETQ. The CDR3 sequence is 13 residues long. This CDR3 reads CASSLGQLPEAFF. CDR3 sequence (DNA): TGCGCCAGCAGCTTGGGACAGTTACCTGAAGCTTTCTTT.

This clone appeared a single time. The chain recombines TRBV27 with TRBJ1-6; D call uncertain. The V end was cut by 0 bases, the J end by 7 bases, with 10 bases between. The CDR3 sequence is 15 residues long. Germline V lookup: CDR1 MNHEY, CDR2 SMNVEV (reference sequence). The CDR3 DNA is TGTGCCAGCAGTTTATCCATTGTCGGGAATTCACCCCTCCACTTT. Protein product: CASSLSIVGNSPLHF.

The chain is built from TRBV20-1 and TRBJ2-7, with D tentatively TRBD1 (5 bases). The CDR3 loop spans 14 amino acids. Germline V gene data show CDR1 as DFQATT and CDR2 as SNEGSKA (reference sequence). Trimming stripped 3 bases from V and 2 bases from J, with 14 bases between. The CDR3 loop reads CSASLRTRAYEQYF. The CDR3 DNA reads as TGCAGTGCTAGTTTACGGACAAGGGCCTACGAGCAGTACTTC.

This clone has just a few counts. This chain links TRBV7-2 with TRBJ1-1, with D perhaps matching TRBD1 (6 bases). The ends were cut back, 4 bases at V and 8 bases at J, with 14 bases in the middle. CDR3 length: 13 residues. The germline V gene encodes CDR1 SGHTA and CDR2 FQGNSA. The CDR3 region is CASSSQGWSEAFF. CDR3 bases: TGTGCCAGCAGCTCACAGGGTTGGTCGGAAGCTTTCTTT. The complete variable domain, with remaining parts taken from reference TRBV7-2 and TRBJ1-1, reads GAGVSQSPSNKVTEKGKDVELRCDPISGHTALYWYRQSLGQGLEFLIYFQGNSAPDKSGLPSDRFSAERTGGSVSTLTIQRTQQEDSAVYLCASSSQGWSEAFFGQGTRLTVV.

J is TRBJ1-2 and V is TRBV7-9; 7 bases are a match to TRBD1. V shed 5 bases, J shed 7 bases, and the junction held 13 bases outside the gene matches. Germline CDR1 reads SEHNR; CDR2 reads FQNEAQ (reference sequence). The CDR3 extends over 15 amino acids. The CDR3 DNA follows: TGTGCCAGCAGCCCGGTGGGGACAGAGTTAGTTGGCTACACCTTC. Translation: CASSPVGTELVGYTF.

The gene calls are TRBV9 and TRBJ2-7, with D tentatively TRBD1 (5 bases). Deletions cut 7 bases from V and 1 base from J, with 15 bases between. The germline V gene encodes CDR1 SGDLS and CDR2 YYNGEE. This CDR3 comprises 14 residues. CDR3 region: CASSQTVSSYEQYF. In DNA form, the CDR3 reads TGTGCCAGCTCTCAGACAGTTTCTTCCTACGAGCAGTACTTC.

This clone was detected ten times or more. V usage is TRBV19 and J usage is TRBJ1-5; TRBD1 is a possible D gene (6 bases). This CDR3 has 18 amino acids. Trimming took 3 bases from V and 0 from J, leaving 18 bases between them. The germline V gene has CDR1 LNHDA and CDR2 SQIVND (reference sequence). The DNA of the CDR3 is TGTGCCAGTAGTATTCGGTTGGCAGGGGACCATAGCAATCAGCCCCAGCATTTT. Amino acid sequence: CASSIRLAGDHSNQPQHF.

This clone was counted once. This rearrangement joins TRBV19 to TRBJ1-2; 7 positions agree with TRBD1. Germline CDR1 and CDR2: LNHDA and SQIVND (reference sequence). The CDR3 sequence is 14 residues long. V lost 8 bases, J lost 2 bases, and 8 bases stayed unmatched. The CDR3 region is CASWGQGVNYGYTF. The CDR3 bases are TGTGCCAGTTGGGGGCAGGGGGTCAACTATGGCTACACCTTC.

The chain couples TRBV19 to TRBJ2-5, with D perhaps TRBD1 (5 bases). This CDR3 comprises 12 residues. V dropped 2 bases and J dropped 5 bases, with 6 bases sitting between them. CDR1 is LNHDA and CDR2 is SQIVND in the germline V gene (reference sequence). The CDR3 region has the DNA TGTGCCAGTAGTATACAGGGCGAGACCCAGTACTTC. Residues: CASSIQGETQYF.

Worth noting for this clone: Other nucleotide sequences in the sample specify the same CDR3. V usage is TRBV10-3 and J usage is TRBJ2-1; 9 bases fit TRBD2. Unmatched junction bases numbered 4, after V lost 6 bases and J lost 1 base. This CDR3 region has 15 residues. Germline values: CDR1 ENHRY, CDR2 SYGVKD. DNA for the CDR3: TGTGCCATCAGCGAGAGCGGGGGGTCCTACAATGAGCAGTTCTTC. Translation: CAISESGGSYNEQFF.

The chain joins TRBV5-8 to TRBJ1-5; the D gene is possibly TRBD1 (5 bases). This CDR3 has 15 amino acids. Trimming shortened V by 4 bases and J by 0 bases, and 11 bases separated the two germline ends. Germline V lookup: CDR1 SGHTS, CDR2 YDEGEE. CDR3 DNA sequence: TGTGCCAGCAGCCCGCGGGGGTATAGCAATCAGCCCCAGCATTTT. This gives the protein CASSPRGYSNQPQHF.

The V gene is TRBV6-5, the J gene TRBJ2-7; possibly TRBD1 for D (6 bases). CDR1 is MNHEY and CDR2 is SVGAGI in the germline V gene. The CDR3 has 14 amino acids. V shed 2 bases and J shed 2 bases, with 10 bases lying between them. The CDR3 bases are TGTGCCAGCAGTTACCGGGACAAAACCTACGAGCAGTACTTC. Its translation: CASSYRDKTYEQYF.

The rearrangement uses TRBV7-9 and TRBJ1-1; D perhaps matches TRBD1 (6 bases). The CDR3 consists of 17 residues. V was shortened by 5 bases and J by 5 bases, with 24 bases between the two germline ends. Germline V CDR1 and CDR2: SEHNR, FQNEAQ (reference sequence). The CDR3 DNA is TGTGCCAGCAGCACGTATCCCGCCTCGCATAGGGGGACTGAAGCTTTCTTT. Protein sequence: CASSTYPASHRGTEAFF. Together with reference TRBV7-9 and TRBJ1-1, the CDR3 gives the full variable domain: DTGVSQNPRHKITKRGQNVTFRCDPISEHNRLYWYRQTLGQGPEFLTYFQNEAQLEKSRLLSDRFSAERPKGSFSTLEIQRTEQGDSAMYLCASSTYPASHRGTEAFFGQGTRLTVV.

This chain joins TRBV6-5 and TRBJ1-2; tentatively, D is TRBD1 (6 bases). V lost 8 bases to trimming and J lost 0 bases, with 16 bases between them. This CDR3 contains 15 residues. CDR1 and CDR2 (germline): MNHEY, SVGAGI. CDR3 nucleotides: TGTGCCAGCCGACGAGCGGACAGTTCTAACTATGGCTACACCTTC. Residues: CASRRADSSNYGYTF.

CDR3 sequence: CASSLVAVGYTF. The CDR3 DNA sequence: TGTGCCAGCAGCTTAGTGGCTGTAGGCTACACCTTC. The chain has TRBV5-6 and TRBJ1-2; D call uncertain. The germline V gene encodes CDR1 SGHDT and CDR2 YYEEEE. CDR3 length: 12 residues. Trimming left V 2 bases short and J 8 bases short, with 10 bases between.